This T cell receptor beta chain is drawn from a study of Graves' ophthalmopathy and Graves' hyperthyroidism. The TCR beta CDR3 regions underwent amplification from RNA transcripts. In the first round, RT-PCR was carried out with HTBI primers, and a multiplex PCR formed the second round. MiXCR was run by TCRdb on the multiplex PCR reads, yielding one entry per CDR3 protein. The table includes about 210,000 distinct CDR3 sequences, around 30% detected once. Germline loops: CDR1 SQVTM, CDR2 ANQGSEA. V shed 7 bases, J shed 3 bases, and the junction held 12 bases outside the gene matches. The CDR3 has 16 residues. This clonotype was counted many times.

This receptor was taken from a man between 45 and 60 years old with Graves' ophthalmopathy. The sequencing input was peripheral blood. This rearrangement joins TRBV29-1 to TRBJ2-7, with 13 bases matching TRBD2. CDR3 nucleotide sequence: TGCAGCGCCGACTTACCACTAGCGGGAGGGCGCTACGAGCAGTACTTC. Translated, it gives CSADLPLAGGRYEQYF.